A selection of T cell receptor beta chains follows, all from one sample in a study of CD8 T cells in Susac syndrome. Each CDR3 protein is one row after TCRdb ran MiXCR on the immunoSEQ multiplex PCR reads. The sample contains approximately 180,000 distinct CDR3 sequences, 90% to 96% of which appear only once. Source material: CD4+ T cells from PBMCs. The origin of the receptors is a human donor with multiple sclerosis. CDR3s include the opening cysteine and the closing phenylalanine or tryptophan. D genes are given only for firm matches. Clone size is stated in some rows and not others, as once, few, many or a class when expanded.

TRBV20-1,NA,TRBD2,TRBJ2-5,TGCAGTGCTAGCCTCGGACTAGCGGGGAGACAGACCCAGTACTTC,CSASLGLAGRQTQYF
TRBV12-3/TRBV12-4,NA,TRBD2,TRBJ2-1,TGTGCCAGCAGCCCAGCGGGGGTCTACAATGAGCAGTTCTTC,CASSPAGVYNEQFF
TRBV28,NA,TRBD2,TRBJ2-5,TGTGCCAGCAGCCCACTTCGGGGGGGGATGTACCAAGAGACCCAGTACTTC,CASSPLRGGMYQETQYF
TRBV7-2,NA,NA,TRBJ2-1,TGTGCCAGCAGCTTGACAGGCTCCTACAATGAGCAGTTCTTC,CASSLTGSYNEQFF
TRBV20-1,NA,NA,TRBJ1-5,TGCAGTGCTAGTGTAGGGTTGGGCAATCAGCCCCAGCATTTT,CSASVGLGNQPQHF
TRBV19,NA,TRBD1,TRBJ2-1,TGTGCCAGTAGTATTATGGGACAGGGGGCCGGTGAGCAGTTCTTC,CASSIMGQGAGEQFF
TRBV9,NA,NA,TRBJ2-7,TGTGCCTCATCTCGGGCCCGCACTACCTCCTACGAGCAGTACTTC,CASSRARTTSYEQYF
TRBV29-1,NA,NA,TRBJ1-2,TGCAGCGTTGAAGATAAGGGGAGGTATGGCTACACCTTC,CSVEDKGRYGYTF
TRBV30,NA,NA,TRBJ1-1,TGTGCCTGGAGTGTACCGGAGGGGAACACTGAAGCTTTCTTT,CAWSVPEGNTEAFF
TRBV20-1,NA,NA,TRBJ1-2,TGCAGTGCTAGAGCCGGGTATTTGGGCTATGGCTACACCTTC,CSARAGYLGYGYTF
TRBV12-3/TRBV12-4,NA,NA,TRBJ2-7,TGTGCCAGCAGTCAGAGGTACGAGCAGTACTTC,CASSQRYEQYF
TRBV3-1,once,TRBD2,TRBJ2-1,TGTGCCAGCCGCTGGGGGGGGAACAATGAGCAGTTCTTC,CASRWGGNNEQFF
TRBV29-1,NA,NA,TRBJ2-5,TGCAGCGTTGACTTAGTGGAGACCCAGTACTTC,CSVDLVETQYF
TRBV30,NA,NA,TRBJ2-2,TGTGCCTGGAGTGCCCTACAGGGACTGCACGGGGAGCTGTTTTTT,CAWSALQGLHGELFF
TRBV30,NA,NA,TRBJ2-2,TGTGCCTACTCTTACTGGGACACCGGGGAGCTGTTTTTT,CAYSYWDTGELFF
TRBV5-4,NA,NA,TRBJ2-1,TGTGCCAGCAGTTTAGGGGGTCCCCGCAATGAGCAGTTCTTC,CASSLGGPRNEQFF
TRBV20-1,NA,NA,TRBJ1-3,TGCAGTGCTAGACTCAGGGGAGGGTACGGAAACACCATATATTTT,CSARLRGGYGNTIYF
TRBV3-1,NA,NA,TRBJ1-1,TGTGCCAGCAGCAACCTCCGGGAGAACACTGAAGCTTTCTTT,CASSNLRENTEAFF
TRBV10-3,NA,NA,TRBJ1-5,TGTGCCATCAGGGATAGCAATCAGCCCCAGCATTTT,CAIRDSNQPQHF
TRBV9,NA,TRBD1,TRBJ2-7,TGTGCCAGCAGCGCACAGGGGGCAGGCGAGCAGTACTTC,CASSAQGAGEQYF
TRBV30,NA,NA,TRBJ2-5,TGTGCCTGGGCGGGTGGGGAGACCCAGTACTTC,CAWAGGETQYF
TRBV7-2,once,NA,TRBJ2-7,TGTGCCAGCTCACGAGAGGCCTCCTACGAGCAGTACTTC,CASSREASYEQYF
TRBV29-1,NA,TRBD2,TRBJ2-5,TGCAGCGTTGAAGGGGCCGTGACTAGCGGGGGCGGAGAGACCCAGTACTTC,CSVEGAVTSGGGETQYF
TRBV9,NA,NA,TRBJ1-2,TGTGCCAGCAGCGTAGCTGGGGCCCCCTATGGCTACACCTTC,CASSVAGAPYGYTF
TRBV9,NA,TRBD1,TRBJ2-2,TGTGCCAGCAGCTCCCACAGGGGCGCGGACACCGGGGAGCTGTTTTTT,CASSSHRGADTGELFF
TRBV20-1,NA,NA,TRBJ1-2,TGCAGTGCTAGAGATAGGGCAGACTATGGCTACACCTTC,CSARDRADYGYTF
TRBV6-2/TRBV6-3,NA,NA,TRBJ2-7,TGTGCCAGCGTCGGGCTCCGGTGGGGCACCTACGAGCAGTACTTC,CASVGLRWGTYEQYF
TRBV20-1,NA,TRBD1,TRBJ1-2,TGCAGTGCTAGAGACCCGGCCCCGGGACAGGGGTACTATGGCTACACCTTC,CSARDPAPGQGYYGYTF
TRBV7-2,NA,NA,TRBJ2-3,TGTGCCAGCAGCTTAGGAGTAGTCCCCACAGATACGCAGTATTTT,CASSLGVVPTDTQYF
TRBV30,NA,NA,TRBJ1-4,TGTGCCCGCGGGGGGGCAACTAATGAAAAACTGTTTTTT,CARGGATNEKLFF
TRBV29-1,NA,NA,TRBJ2-2,TGCAGCGGAACTTCACAGAACACCGGGGAGCTGTTTTTT,CSGTSQNTGELFF
TRBV4-1,NA,TRBD1,TRBJ1-1,TGCGCCAGCACCGGGGACAGGGGAGTCGGGGCGAACACTGAAGCTTTCTTT,CASTGDRGVGANTEAFF
TRBV29-1,NA,NA,TRBJ1-1,TGCAGCGTAAAAGGGGCGGCCCCTGAAGCTTTCTTT,CSVKGAAPEAFF
TRBV4-1,NA,TRBD1,TRBJ1-4,TGCGCCAGCAGCCAAGATCCCAGGGGGCATGGGAATGAAAAACTGTTTTTT,CASSQDPRGHGNEKLFF
TRBV6-5,NA,NA,TRBJ2-6,TGTGCCAGCAGTTACTCATACTCTGGGGCCAACGTCCTGACTTTC,CASSYSYSGANVLTF
TRBV7-3,NA,NA,TRBJ2-1,TGTGCCAGCAGCCCAAAAGCGGGCTCCTACAATGAGCAGTTCTTC,CASSPKAGSYNEQFF
TRBV20-1,NA,TRBD1,TRBJ1-5,TGCAGTGCTATGGAGGACAGGGGAGACAATCAGCCCCAGCATTTT,CSAMEDRGDNQPQHF
TRBV6-2/TRBV6-3,NA,TRBD1,TRBJ2-6,TGTGCCAGCAGTCCGCGAGACAGGGGTCTCTCTGGGGCCAACGTCCTGACTTTC,CASSPRDRGLSGANVLTF
TRBV20-1,NA,TRBD1,TRBJ1-5,TGCAGTGCTACAGGGGGCGGTCAGCCCCAGCATTTT,CSATGGGQPQHF
TRBV18,NA,NA,TRBJ2-7,TGTGCCAGCTCACCAAGACAGAACTACGAGCAGTACTTC,CASSPRQNYEQYF
TRBV5-1,NA,TRBD1,TRBJ2-7,TGCGCCAGCAGCTTGGCCGGGACAGGGGGCACTACCTACGAGCAGTACTTC,CASSLAGTGGTTYEQYF
TRBV20-1,NA,NA,TRBJ1-5,TGCAGTGCTAGAGGGGGCGTGGGTGGGGATCAGCCCCAGCATTTT,CSARGGVGGDQPQHF
TRBV9,NA,NA,TRBJ1-4,TGTGCCAGCAGCACAGGCGAGGACTATAAAAAACTGTTTTTT,CASSTGEDYKKLFF
TRBV5-6,NA,NA,TRBJ1-2,TGTGCCAGCAGCTTGTTATCAGGGGACTATGGCTACACCTTC,CASSLLSGDYGYTF
TRBV28,NA,NA,TRBJ2-7,TGTGCCAGCAGTAGCAGAGGGAGCTACGAGCAGTACTTC,CASSSRGSYEQYF
TRBV27,once,TRBD1,TRBJ2-5,TGTGCCAGCAGTTTACGGGGACAGGGGACGGAGACCCAGTACTTC,CASSLRGQGTETQYF
TRBV30,NA,NA,TRBJ1-2,TGTGCCTGGCGGACAGCCAACTATGGCTACACCTTC,CAWRTANYGYTF
TRBV12-3/TRBV12-4,NA,NA,TRBJ2-7,TGTGCCAGCAGTTTAGGAGGGATGGGGCAGTACTTC,CASSLGGMGQYF
TRBV3-1,NA,NA,TRBJ2-5,TGTGCCAGCAGTCCCTTGGGGGAGACCCAGTACTTC,CASSPLGETQYF
TRBV5-6,NA,NA,TRBJ1-6,TGTGCCAGCAGCTTGGCTCTCGGGGGCTCCTATTCACCCCTCCACTTT,CASSLALGGSYSPLHF
TRBV18,NA,NA,TRBJ2-1,TGTGCCAGCTCACCGGGAGCTTTGGTGTACAATGAGCAGTTCTTC,CASSPGALVYNEQFF
TRBV30,NA,NA,TRBJ1-2,TGTGCCTGGAGTGTAGGGGCGGCGGCTTATGGCTACACCTTC,CAWSVGAAAYGYTF
TRBV29-1,NA,NA,TRBJ1-4,TGCAGCGTCGTGGGGGGCAGTCTTAATGAAAAACTGTTTTTT,CSVVGGSLNEKLFF
TRBV20-1,NA,NA,TRBJ2-4,TGCAGTGCTAGACCGACAGGGAGGAACATTCAGTACTTC,CSARPTGRNIQYF
TRBV9,NA,NA,TRBJ2-1,TGTGCCAGCAGCACAGGGCGGGACATGATTAATGAGCAGTTCTTC,CASSTGRDMINEQFF
TRBV6-5,NA,TRBD1,TRBJ1-1,TGTGCCAGCAGTGCCTGGACAGGGGGTGACACTGAAGCTTTCTTT,CASSAWTGGDTEAFF
TRBV15,NA,NA,TRBJ2-3,TGTGCCACCAGCAGGGATCCATATACGCAGTATTTT,CATSRDPYTQYF
TRBV4-2,NA,NA,TRBJ2-1,TGTGCCAGCAGCCCCGAGAGGAGGGACTCAGTGCAGAATGAGCAGTTCTTC,CASSPERRDSVQNEQFF
TRBV2,NA,NA,TRBJ1-5,TGTGCCAGCAGTGCTAAGTCCCTTATCGGCAATCAGCCCCAGCATTTT,CASSAKSLIGNQPQHF
TRBV19,NA,TRBD1,TRBJ1-2,TGTGCCAGTACCGAGGACAGGTATGGCTACACCTTC,CASTEDRYGYTF